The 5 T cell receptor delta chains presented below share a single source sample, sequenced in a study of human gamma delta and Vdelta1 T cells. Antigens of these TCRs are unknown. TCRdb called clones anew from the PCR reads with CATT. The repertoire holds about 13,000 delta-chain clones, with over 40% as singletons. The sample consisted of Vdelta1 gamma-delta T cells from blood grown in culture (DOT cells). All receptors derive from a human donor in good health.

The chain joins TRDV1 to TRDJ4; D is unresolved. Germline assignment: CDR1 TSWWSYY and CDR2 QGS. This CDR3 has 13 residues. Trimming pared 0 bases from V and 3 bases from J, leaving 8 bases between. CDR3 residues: CALGELSYGPLIF. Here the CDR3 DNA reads TGTGCTCTTGGGGAACTTTCTTATGGACCCCTGATCTTT.

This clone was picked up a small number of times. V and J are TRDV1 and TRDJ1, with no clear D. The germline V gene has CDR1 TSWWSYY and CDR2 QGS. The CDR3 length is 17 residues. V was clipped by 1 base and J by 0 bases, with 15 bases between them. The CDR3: CALGEPHRREYTDKLIF. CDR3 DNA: TGTGCTCTTGGGGAACCCCACCGCAGGGAATACACCGATAAACTCATCTTT.

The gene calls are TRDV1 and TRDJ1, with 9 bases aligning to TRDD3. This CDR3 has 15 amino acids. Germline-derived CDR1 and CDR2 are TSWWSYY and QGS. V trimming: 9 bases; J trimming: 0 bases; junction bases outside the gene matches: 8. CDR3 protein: CALALGDAYTDKLIF. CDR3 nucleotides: TGTGCTCTCGCGCTGGGGGATGCGTACACCGATAAACTCATCTTT.

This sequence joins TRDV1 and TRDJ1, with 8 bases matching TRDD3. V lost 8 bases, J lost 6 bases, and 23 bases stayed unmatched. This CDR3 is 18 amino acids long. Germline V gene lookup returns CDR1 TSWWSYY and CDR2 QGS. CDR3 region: CALPGAFPLGDLGHKLIF. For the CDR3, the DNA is TGTGCTCTTCCGGGAGCCTTTCCTCTGGGGGACCTGGGTCATAAACTCATCTTT.

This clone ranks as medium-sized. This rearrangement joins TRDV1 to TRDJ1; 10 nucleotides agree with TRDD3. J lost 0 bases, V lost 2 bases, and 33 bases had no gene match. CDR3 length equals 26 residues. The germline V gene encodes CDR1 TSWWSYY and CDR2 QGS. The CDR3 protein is CALGEARGGDDHFAKTGGSHTDKLIF. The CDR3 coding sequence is TGTGCTCTTGGGGAAGCGCGGGGAGGTGACGACCACTTCGCGAAGACTGGGGGATCTCACACCGATAAACTCATCTTT.